These 5 T cell receptor beta chains came from one sample sequenced in a study of T cells after yellow fever vaccination. TCRdb analysed the 5' RACE reads with MiXCR anew, one entry per CDR3 protein. The sample has under 600,000 distinct CDR3 sequences, about a fifth seen once. The source was PBMCs, collected roughly 20 days after the first yellow fever vaccination. These receptors were collected from a man between 18 and 35 years old who received the YFV17D yellow fever vaccine.

The CDR3 DNA reads TGCAGTGCTAGGTCAGGCGCAAGAGATACGCAGTATTTT. Amino acid sequence: CSARSGARDTQYF. The chain joins TRBV20-1 to TRBJ2-3; no definite D call. The CDR3 loop spans 13 amino acids. The germline gives CDR1 DFQATT, CDR2 SNEGSKA (reference sequence). V was clipped by 3 bases and J by 5 bases, with 12 bases between them.

The chain has TRBV12-3 or TRBV12-4 and TRBJ1-5; D might be TRBD1 (6 bases). Trimming pared 3 bases from V and 3 bases from J, leaving 18 bases between. The CDR3 is made up of 17 amino acids. CDR3 sequence reads: CASSFEQGKGPNQPQHF. In DNA, the CDR3 is TGTGCCAGCAGTTTTGAACAGGGAAAGGGGCCCAATCAGCCCCAGCATTTT.

The rearrangement links TRBV7-3 to TRBJ2-1; 8 bases map to TRBD2. The CDR3 contains 16 residues. The junction had 8 bases not matched to a gene; V was cut back by 2 bases and J by 5 bases. Germline CDR1 reads SGHTA; CDR2 reads FQGTGA. This CDR3 is CASSLLSSGGNNEQFF. CDR3 nucleotides: TGTGCCAGCAGCTTATTGTCCAGCGGGGGTAACAATGAGCAGTTCTTC.

This clonotype was picked up a small number of times. V usage is TRBV12-3 or TRBV12-4 and J usage is TRBJ2-2; TRBD2 is a possible D gene (5 bases). This CDR3 has 15 amino acids. V lost 5 bases and J 1 base, leaving 11 bases between the germline ends. This CDR3 reads CASSQTEGNTGELFF. The CDR3, as DNA: TGTGCCAGCAGTCAAACCGAGGGGAACACCGGGGAGCTGTTTTTT.

In this sample, this clonotype turned up a few times. The V gene is TRBV10-3, the J gene TRBJ1-2; unclear D gene. Germline V gene sequence: CDR1 ENHRY, CDR2 SYGVKD. V lost 2 bases to trimming and J lost 5 bases, with 6 bases between them. The CDR3 covers 12 residues. CDR3 loop: CAISELAYGYTF. The CDR3 nucleotides are TGTGCCATCAGTGAGCTTGCGTATGGCTACACCTTC.